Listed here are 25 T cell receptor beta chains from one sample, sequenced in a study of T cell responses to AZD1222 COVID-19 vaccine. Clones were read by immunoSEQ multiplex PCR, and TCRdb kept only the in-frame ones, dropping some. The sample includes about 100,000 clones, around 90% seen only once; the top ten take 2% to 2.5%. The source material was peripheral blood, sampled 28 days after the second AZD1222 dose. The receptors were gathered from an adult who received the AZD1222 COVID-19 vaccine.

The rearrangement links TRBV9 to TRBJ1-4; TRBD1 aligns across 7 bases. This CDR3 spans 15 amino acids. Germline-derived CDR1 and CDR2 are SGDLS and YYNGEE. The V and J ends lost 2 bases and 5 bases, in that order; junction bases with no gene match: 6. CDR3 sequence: CASSVAGQRNEKLFF. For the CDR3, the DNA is TGTGCCAGCAGCGTTGCGGGACAGCGGAATGAAAAACTGTTTTTT. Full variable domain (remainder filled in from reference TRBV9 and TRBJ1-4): DSGVTQTPKHLITATGQRVTLRCSPRSGDLSVYWYQQSLDQGLQFLIQYYNGEERAKGNILERFSAQQFPDLHSELNLSSLELGDSALYFCASSVAGQRNEKLFFGSGTQLSVL.

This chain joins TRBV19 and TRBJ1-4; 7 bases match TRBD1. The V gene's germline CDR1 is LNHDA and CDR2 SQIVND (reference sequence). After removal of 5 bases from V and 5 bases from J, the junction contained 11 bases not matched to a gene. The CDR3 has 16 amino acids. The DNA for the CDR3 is TGTGCCAGTAGTTTTTCCGCAGGGGGGAAGAATGAAAAACTGTTTTTT. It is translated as CASSFSAGGKNEKLFF.

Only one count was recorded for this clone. This chain's CDR3 is CASSFSSFFSYEQYF. CDR3 DNA: TGTGCCAGCAGCTTTAGTTCTTTCTTCTCCTACGAGCAGTACTTC. V and J are TRBV5-6 and TRBJ2-7; no definite D call. The length of the CDR3 is 15 residues. Trimming took off 2 bases at V and 0 bases at J, with 12 bases between the two ends. Germline loops: CDR1 SGHDT, CDR2 YYEEEE.

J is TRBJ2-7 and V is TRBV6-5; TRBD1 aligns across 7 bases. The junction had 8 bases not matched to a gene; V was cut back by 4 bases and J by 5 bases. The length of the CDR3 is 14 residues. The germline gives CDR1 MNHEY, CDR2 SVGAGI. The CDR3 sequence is CASSSAGGVHEQYF. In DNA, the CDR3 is TGTGCCAGCAGTTCGGCAGGGGGAGTCCACGAGCAGTACTTC.

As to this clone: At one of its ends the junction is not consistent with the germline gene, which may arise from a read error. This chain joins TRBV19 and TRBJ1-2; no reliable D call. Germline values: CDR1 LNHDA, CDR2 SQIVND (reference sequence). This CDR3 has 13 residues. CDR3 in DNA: TGTGCCAGTAGTATATGGAGGAACTCTGGCTACACCTTC. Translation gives CASSIWRNSGYTF.

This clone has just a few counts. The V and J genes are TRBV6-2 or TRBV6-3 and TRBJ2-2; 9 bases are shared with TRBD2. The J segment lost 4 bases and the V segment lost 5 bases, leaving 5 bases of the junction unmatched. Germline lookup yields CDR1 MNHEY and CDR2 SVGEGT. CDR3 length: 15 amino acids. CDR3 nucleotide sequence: TGTGCCAGCAGTCTAGCGGGAAGGCTCACCGGGGAGCTGTTTTTT. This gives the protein CASSLAGRLTGELFF.

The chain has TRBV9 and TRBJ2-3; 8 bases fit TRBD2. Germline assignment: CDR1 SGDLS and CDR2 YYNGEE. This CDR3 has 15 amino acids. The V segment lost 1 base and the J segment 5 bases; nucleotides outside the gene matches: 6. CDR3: CASSVTGTSGDTQYF. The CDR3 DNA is TGTGCCAGCAGCGTAACCGGGACTAGTGGAGATACGCAGTATTTT.

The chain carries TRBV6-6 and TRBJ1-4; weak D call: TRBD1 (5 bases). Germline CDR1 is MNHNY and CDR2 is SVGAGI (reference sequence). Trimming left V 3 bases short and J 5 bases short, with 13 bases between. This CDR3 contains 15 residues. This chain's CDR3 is CASSYLPGGNEKLFF. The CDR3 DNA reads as TGTGCCAGCAGTTATCTTCCGGGGGGGAATGAAAAACTGTTTTTT.

The CDR3 DNA reads as TGCGCCAGCAGCCCGGATCCGGGAGGGACCTACAATGAGCAGTTCTTC. Protein product: CASSPDPGGTYNEQFF. The chain couples TRBV5-1 to TRBJ2-1; TRBD2 aligns across 8 bases. CDR1 and CDR2 (germline): SGHRS, YFSETQ. This CDR3 contains 16 residues. Trimming removed 4 bases from V and 2 bases from J; junction bases left unmatched: 8. Drawing the rest from reference TRBV5-1 and TRBJ2-1, the complete variable domain is KAGVTQTPRYLIKTRGQQVTLSCSPISGHRSVSWYQQTPGQGLQFLFEYFSETQRNKGNFPGRFSGRQFSNSRSEMNVSTLELGDSALYLCASSPDPGGTYNEQFFGPGTRLTVL.

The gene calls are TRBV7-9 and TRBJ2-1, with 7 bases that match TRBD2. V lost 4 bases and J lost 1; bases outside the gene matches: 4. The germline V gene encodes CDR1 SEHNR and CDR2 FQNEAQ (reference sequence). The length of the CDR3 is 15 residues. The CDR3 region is CASSSGLDSYNEQFF. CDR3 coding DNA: TGTGCCAGCAGCTCCGGACTAGATTCCTACAATGAGCAGTTCTTC.

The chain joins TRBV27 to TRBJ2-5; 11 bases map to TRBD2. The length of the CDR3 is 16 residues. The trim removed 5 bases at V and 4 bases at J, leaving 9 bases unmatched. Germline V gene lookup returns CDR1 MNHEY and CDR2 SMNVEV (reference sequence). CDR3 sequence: CASSPLAGVSGETQYF. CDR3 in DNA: TGTGCCAGCAGTCCACTAGCGGGAGTGTCGGGAGAGACCCAGTACTTC.

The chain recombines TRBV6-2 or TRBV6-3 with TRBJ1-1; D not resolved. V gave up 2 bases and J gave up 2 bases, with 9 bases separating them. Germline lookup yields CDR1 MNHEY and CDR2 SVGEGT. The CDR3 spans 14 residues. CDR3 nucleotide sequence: TGTGCCAGCAGTTACGTCGGGATCAACACTGAAGCTTTCTTT. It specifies CASSYVGINTEAFF.

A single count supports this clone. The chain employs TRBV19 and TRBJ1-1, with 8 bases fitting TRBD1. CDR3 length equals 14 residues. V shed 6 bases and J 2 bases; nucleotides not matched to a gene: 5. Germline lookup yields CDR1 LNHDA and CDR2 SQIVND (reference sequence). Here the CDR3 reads CASSTGQGNTEAFF. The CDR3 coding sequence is TGTGCCAGTAGCACTGGACAGGGCAACACTGAAGCTTTCTTT.

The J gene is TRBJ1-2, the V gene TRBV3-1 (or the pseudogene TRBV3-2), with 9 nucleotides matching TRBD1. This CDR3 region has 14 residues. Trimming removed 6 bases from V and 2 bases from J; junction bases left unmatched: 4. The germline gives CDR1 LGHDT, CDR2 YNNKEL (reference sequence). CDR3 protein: CASRNRGQNYGYTF. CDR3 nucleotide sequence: TGTGCCAGCAGAAACAGGGGGCAGAACTATGGCTACACCTTC.

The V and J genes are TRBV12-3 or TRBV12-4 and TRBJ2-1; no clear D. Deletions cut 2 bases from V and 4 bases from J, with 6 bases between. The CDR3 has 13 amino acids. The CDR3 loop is CASSLPLYNEQFF. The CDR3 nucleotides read TGTGCCAGCAGTTTACCCCTATACAATGAGCAGTTCTTC.

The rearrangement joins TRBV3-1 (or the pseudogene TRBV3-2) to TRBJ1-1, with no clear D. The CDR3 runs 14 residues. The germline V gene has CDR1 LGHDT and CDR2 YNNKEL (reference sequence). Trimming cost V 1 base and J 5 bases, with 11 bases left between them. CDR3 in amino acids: CASSQATETTEAFF. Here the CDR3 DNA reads TGTGCCAGCAGCCAAGCAACAGAAACAACTGAAGCTTTCTTT.

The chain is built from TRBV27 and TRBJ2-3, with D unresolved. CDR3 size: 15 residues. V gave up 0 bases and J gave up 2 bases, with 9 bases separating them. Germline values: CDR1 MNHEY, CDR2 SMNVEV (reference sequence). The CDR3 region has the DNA TGTGCCAGCAGTTTATCTCAGGCGTTCACAGATACGCAGTATTTT. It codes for CASSLSQAFTDTQYF.

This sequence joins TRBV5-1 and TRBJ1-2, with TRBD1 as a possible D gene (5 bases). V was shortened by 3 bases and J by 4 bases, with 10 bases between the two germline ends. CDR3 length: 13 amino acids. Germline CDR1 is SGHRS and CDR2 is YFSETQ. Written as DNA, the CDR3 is TGCGCCAGCAGCTCCGAGGGGAGCTATGGCTACACCTTC. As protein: CASSSEGSYGYTF. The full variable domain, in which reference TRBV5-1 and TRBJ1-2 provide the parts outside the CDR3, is KAGVTQTPRYLIKTRGQQVTLSCSPISGHRSVSWYQQTPGQGLQFLFEYFSETQRNKGNFPGRFSGRQFSNSRSEMNVSTLELGDSALYLCASSSEGSYGYTFGSGTRLTVV.

CDR3 DNA: TGTGCCAGCAGTTTATCGTTAGCTAGCTATGGCTACACCTTC. Its protein product is CASSLSLASYGYTF. V gene TRBV27 combines with J gene TRBJ1-2; D unresolved. Germline lookup yields CDR1 MNHEY and CDR2 SMNVEV (reference sequence). V lost 0 bases to trimming and J lost 4 bases, with 9 bases between them. CDR3 size: 14 residues.

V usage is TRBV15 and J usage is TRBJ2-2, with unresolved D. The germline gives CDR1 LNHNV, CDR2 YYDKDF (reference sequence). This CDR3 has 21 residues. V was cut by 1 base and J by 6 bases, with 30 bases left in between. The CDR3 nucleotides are TGTGCCACCAGCAGAGGCAAAGCTCGAGCCTGGGCCCGTAAGGAATCCGGGGAGCTGTTTTTT. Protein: CATSRGKARAWARKESGELFF.

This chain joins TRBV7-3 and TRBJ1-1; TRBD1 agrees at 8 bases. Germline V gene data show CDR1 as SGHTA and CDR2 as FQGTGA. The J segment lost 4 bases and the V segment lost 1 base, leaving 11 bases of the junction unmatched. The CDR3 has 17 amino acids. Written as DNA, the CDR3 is TGTGCCAGCAGCTTAAGTGCCAGGGGGCGTGGGGTCACTGAAGCTTTCTTT. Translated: CASSLSARGRGVTEAFF. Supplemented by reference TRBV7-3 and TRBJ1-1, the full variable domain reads GAGVSQTPSNKVTEKGKYVELRCDPISGHTALYWYRQSLGQGPEFLIYFQGTGAADDSGLPNDRFFAVRPEGSVSTLKIQRTERGDSAVYLCASSLSARGRGVTEAFFGQGTRLTVV.

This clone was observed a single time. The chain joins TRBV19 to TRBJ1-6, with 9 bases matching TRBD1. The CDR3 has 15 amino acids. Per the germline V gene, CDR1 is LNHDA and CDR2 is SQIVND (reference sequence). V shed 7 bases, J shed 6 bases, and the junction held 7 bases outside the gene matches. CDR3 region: CASTPGQGGNSPLHF. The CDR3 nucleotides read TGTGCCAGTACCCCGGGACAGGGTGGTAATTCACCCCTCCACTTT. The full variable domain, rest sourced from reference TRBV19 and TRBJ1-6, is DGGITQSPKYLFRKEGQNVTLSCEQNLNHDAMYWYRQDPGQGLRLIYYSQIVNDFQKGDIAEGYSVSREKKESFPLTVTSAQKNPTAFYLCASTPGQGGNSPLHFGNGTRLTVT.

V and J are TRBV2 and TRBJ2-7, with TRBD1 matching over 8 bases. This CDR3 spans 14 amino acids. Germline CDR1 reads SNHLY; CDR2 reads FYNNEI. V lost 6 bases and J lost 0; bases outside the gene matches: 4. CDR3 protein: CASRVTGGSYEQYF. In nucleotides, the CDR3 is TGTGCCAGCAGGGTTACAGGGGGCTCCTACGAGCAGTACTTC.

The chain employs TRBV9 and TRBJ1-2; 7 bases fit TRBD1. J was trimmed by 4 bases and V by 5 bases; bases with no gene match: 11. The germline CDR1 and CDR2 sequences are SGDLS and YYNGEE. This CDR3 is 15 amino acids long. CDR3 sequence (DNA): TGTGCCAGCAGTCCTATCGACAGGGCGCCCTATGGCTACACCTTC. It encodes CASSPIDRAPYGYTF.

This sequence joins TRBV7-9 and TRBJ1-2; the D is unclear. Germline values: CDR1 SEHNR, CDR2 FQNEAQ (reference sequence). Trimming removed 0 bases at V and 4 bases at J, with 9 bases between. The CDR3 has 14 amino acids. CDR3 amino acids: CASSLAPGGYGYTF. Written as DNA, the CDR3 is TGTGCCAGCAGCTTAGCACCAGGCGGCTATGGCTACACCTTC.